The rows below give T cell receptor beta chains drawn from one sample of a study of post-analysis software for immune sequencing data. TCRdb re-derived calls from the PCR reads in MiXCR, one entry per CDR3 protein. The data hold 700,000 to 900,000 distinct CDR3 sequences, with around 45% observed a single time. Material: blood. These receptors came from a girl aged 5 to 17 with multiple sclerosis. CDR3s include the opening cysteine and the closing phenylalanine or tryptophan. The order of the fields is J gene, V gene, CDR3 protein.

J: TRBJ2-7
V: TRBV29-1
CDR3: CSVEGAGSGYEQYF

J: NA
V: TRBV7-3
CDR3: CASSLRQGPLHEQYF

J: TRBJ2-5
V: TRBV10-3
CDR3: CAISEEGQQETQYF

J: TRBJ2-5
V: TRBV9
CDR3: CASSVETGPQETQYF

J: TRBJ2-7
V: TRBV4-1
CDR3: CASSQDRGSGGYEQYF

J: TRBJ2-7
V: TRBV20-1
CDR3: CSARSPGTGEAYEQYF

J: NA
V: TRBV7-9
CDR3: CASSLNPTSYEQYF

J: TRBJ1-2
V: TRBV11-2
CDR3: CASSLRPGDGYTF

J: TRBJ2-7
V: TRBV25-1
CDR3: CASSATWEPSYEQYF

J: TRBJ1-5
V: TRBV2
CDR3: CASSARINQPQHF

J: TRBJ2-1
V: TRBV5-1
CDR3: CASSLDWGEWGNEQFF

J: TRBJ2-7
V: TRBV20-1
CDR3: CSASQGFSYEQYF

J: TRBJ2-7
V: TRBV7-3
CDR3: CASSLTAATKPYEQYF

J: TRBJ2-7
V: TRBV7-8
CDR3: CASRAGTLYEQYF

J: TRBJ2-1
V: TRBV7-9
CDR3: CASSLGSQGLAGEQFF

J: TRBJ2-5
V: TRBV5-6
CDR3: CASSLAGHNEQYF

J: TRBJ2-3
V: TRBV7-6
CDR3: CASSLAPTSGSTDTQYF

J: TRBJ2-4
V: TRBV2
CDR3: CASQTESRGEQYF

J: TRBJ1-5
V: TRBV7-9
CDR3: CASSPGRDQPQHF

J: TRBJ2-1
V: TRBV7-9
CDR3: CASSSGTSGTDNEQFF

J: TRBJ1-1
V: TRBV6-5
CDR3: CASSYQGGRSAEAFF

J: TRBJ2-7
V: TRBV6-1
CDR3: CATSINRDRVGGQYF

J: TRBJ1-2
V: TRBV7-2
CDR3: CASSLVVAHYGYTF

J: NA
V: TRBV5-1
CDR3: CASSLGQGLYYEQYF

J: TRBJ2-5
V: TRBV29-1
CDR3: CSATGLAGGPETQYF

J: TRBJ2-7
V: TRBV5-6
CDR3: CASRPASRGQVNEQYF

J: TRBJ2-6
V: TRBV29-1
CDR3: CSVLTSGNSGANVLTF

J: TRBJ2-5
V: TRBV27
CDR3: CASSRTGTAKETQYF

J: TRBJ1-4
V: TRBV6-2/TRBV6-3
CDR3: CASSHQGNEKLFF

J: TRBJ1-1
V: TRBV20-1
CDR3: CRAKTGDTEAFF

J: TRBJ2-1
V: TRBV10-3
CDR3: CAISGPAGALKDEQFF

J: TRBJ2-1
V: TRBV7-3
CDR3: CASSRGGTRSNEQFF

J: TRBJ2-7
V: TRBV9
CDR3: CASSPRSGGNYEQYF

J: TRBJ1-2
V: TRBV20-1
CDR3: CSARESGTANGYTF

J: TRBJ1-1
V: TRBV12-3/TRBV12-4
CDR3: CASSRIRTLQAGEAFF

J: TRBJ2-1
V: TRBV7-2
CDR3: CASGSPGTSGRQWYNEQFF

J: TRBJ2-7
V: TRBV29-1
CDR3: CSVEDNLSGRYEQYF

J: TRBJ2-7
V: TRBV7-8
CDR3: CASSSGTSGRALGDEQYF

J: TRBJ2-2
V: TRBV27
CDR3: CASSPNTGELFF

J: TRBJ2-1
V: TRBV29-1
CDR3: CSVRRGGSYNEQFF

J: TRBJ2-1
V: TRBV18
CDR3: CASSLPGQLGEQFF

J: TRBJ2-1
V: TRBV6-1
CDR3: CASSEFSFSSYNEQFF

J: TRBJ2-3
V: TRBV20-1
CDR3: CSACQTSERGGTPTDTQYF

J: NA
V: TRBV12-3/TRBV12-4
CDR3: CASSLGRGYNEQYF

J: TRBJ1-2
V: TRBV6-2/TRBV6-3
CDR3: CASNPGLLWDGYTF

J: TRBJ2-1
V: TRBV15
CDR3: CATRRAVTYNEQFF

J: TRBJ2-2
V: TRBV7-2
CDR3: CASSPTPPGELFF

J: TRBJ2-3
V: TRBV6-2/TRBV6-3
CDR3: CASSPPGRTTDTQYF

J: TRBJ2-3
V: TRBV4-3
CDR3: CASSQAGLGPDTQYF

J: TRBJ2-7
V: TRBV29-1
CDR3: CSAEDGSSYKQYF

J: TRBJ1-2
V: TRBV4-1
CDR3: CASSQEQGFGGYTF

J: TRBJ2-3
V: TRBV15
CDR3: CATSRAQGVTDTQYF

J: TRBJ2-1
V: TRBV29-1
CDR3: CSVGSGTSINEQFF

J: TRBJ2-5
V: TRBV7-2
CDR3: CAGSLGGGQETQYF

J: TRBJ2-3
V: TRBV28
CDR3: CASSFPGSGTDTQYF

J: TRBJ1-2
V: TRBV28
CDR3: CASSLYWSSNYGYTF